Listed below are T cell receptor beta chains from one sample, sequenced in a study of blood T cell repertoires in COVID-19. Produced via immunoSEQ multiplex PCR; TCRdb's table is partial and in-frame only. Here the sample spans about 270,000 clones, approximately 85% being singletons. Sequencing used PBMCs or T cells enriched from blood (not recorded which). The receptors shown here come from a woman aged 45-65 years with acute COVID-19. CDR3s include the opening cysteine and the closing phenylalanine or tryptophan. D genes are given only for firm matches. Size is stated for part of the rows, as once, few or many counts, or as a class when the clone is expanded.

clone_size: few; j_call: TRBJ1-2; v_call: TRBV3-1/TRBV3-2; d_call: -; cdr3_nt: TGTGCCAGCAGCCAAAAACGGAACTATGGCTACACCTTC; cdr3_aa: CASSQKRNYGYTF
clone_size: -; j_call: TRBJ2-5; v_call: TRBV7-2; d_call: -; cdr3_nt: TGTGCCAGCAGCCTATCTAGCGCCAAAGAGACCCAGTACTTC; cdr3_aa: CASSLSSAKETQYF
clone_size: -; j_call: TRBJ1-5; v_call: TRBV6-1; d_call: -; cdr3_nt: TGTGCCAGCAGTGAAGTTTTCACCCCCTCGGGTCAGCCCCAGCATTTT; cdr3_aa: CASSEVFTPSGQPQHF
clone_size: -; j_call: TRBJ2-7; v_call: TRBV9; d_call: TRBD1; cdr3_nt: TGTGCCAGCAGCGCCGGGACAGGCCTCAACGAGCAGTACTTC; cdr3_aa: CASSAGTGLNEQYF
clone_size: -; j_call: TRBJ1-5; v_call: TRBV14; d_call: -; cdr3_nt: TGTGCCAGCAGCCAAGATCGGGCCAAGAGAGGGTGGCCCCAGCATTTT; cdr3_aa: CASSQDRAKRGWPQHF
clone_size: -; j_call: TRBJ2-3; v_call: TRBV11-3; d_call: TRBD2; cdr3_nt: TGTGCCAGCAGCTTAGATAAGGGTAGAGCGGGGGGGCAAGATACGCAGTATTTT; cdr3_aa: CASSLDKGRAGGQDTQYF
clone_size: -; j_call: TRBJ1-5; v_call: TRBV30; d_call: TRBD1; cdr3_nt: TGTGCCTGGAGTGGGACAGGGCCGACCACAGGGCAGCCCCAGCATTTT; cdr3_aa: CAWSGTGPTTGQPQHF
clone_size: -; j_call: TRBJ1-4; v_call: TRBV5-1; d_call: -; cdr3_nt: TGCGCCAGCAGCACGGGGGGCCCTAATGAAAAACTGTTTTTT; cdr3_aa: CASSTGGPNEKLFF
clone_size: -; j_call: TRBJ1-6; v_call: TRBV6-2/TRBV6-3; d_call: TRBD1; cdr3_nt: TGTGCCAGCAGTTACTCGACAGGGAGCTCCTATAATTCACCCCTCCACTTT; cdr3_aa: CASSYSTGSSYNSPLHF
clone_size: once; j_call: TRBJ1-1; v_call: TRBV5-6; d_call: TRBD1; cdr3_nt: TGTGCCAGCAGCTTGGGTACAGGGGGTACTGAAGCTTTCTTT; cdr3_aa: CASSLGTGGTEAFF
clone_size: -; j_call: TRBJ2-5; v_call: TRBV5-1; d_call: TRBD2; cdr3_nt: TGCGCCAGCAGCTTGATTTTGCCCGGGACTAGCGGTCGACAAGAGACCCAGTACTTC; cdr3_aa: CASSLILPGTSGRQETQYF
clone_size: -; j_call: TRBJ1-3; v_call: TRBV6-5; d_call: -; cdr3_nt: TGTGCCAGCAGTTACGGAGGGGCCGGAAACACCATATATTTT; cdr3_aa: CASSYGGAGNTIYF